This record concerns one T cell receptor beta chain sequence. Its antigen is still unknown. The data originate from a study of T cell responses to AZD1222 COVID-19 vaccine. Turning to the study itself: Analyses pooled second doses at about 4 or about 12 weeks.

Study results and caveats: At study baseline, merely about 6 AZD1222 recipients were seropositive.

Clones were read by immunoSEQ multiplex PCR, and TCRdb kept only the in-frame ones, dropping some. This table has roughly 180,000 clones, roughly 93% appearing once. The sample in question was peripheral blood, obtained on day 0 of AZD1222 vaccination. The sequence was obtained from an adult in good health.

The CDR3 region is CASSFTSPLHF. The CDR3 region has the DNA TGTGCCAGCAGTTTTACGTCACCCCTCCACTTT. This rearrangement joins TRBV28 to TRBJ1-6; D unresolved. The CDR3 is made up of 11 amino acids. V was pared by 3 bases and J by 10 bases, with 4 bases between. Germline CDR1 MDHEN, CDR2 SYDVKM.